This TCR beta chain emerged from a study of blood T cell repertoires in COVID-19. Across the whole study: From T cells, B-cell-depleted T cells, or PBMCs came the material, which was cDNA or gDNA.

CDR1 is SGHTS, CDR2 YDEGEE, per germline. Trimming removed 7 bases from V and 7 bases from J; junction bases left unmatched: 7. This CDR3 is built from 13 residues. Authors' processing steps: Reference gene primer amplification yielded estimated nucleated cell counts. The assay was immunoSEQ multiplex PCR, and TCRdb's table has in-frame clones only and misses some. That table furnishes V, J and clone size, whereas the DNA furnished D and trimming. The sample lists about 110,000 clones, about four fifths occurring once. This chain connects TRBV5-8 to TRBJ1-5; 8 bases are a match to TRBD1. The receptor was isolated from an elderly man with acute or convalescent COVID-19. The source material was peripheral blood. CDR3 protein: CASGGQGRQPQHF. The CDR3 nucleotides read TGTGCCAGCGGAGGACAGGGAAGACAGCCCCAGCATTTT.